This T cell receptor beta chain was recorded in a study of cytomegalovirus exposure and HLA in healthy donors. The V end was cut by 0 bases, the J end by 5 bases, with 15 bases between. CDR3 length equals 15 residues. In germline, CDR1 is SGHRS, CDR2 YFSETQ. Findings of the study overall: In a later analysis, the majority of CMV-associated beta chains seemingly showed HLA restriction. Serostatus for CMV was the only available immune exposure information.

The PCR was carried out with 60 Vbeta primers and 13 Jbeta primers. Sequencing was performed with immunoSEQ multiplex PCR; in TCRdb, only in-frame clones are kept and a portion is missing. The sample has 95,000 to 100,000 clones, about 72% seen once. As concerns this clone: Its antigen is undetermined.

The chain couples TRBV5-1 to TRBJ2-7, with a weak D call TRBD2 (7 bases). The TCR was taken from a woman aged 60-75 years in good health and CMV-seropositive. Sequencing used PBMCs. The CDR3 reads CASSLVRGGSNEQYF. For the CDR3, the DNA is TGCGCCAGCAGCTTGGTCAGGGGAGGGTCTAACGAGCAGTACTTC.